Listed below are T cell receptor beta chains from one sample, sequenced in a study of T cell responses to AZD1222 COVID-19 vaccine. Some clones are missing from TCRdb's copy, which holds only in-frame ones; the method was immunoSEQ multiplex PCR. This repertoire shows just over 70,000 clones, about 85% found once; its top ten account for roughly 21%. The sequenced sample was peripheral blood, obtained on day 0 of AZD1222 vaccination. These receptors all stem from an adult in good health. The CDR3 runs from the conserved cysteine through the conserved F or W. The D gene is left open where the match is weak.

TRBJ1-1	TRBV18	TRBD1	CASSPDRVNTEAFF
TRBJ2-7	TRBV5-1	TRBD2	CASSLETSGARSSYEQYF
TRBJ1-1	TRBV5-1	TRBD1	CASSLDRGTEAFF
TRBJ1-4	TRBV6-6	-	CASSPPFGEAGNEKLFF
TRBJ1-2	TRBV6-1	-	CASSEYGQIYGYTF
TRBJ1-2	TRBV7-9	TRBD1	CASSLGQGYTF
TRBJ2-6	TRBV7-9	-	CASSRDQSGANVLTF
TRBJ2-3	TRBV11-3	-	CASSLDSFTDTQYF
TRBJ2-1	TRBV19	-	CASRQAPGEEQFF
TRBJ1-2	TRBV29-1	TRBD1	CSAARTGVGYTF
TRBJ2-3	TRBV10-1	-	CASSGLQTSTDTQYF
TRBJ2-7	TRBV27	-	CASSSPGGSRSYEQYF
TRBJ1-2	TRBV5-1	TRBD1	CASSLGWTGSDYGYTF
TRBJ1-3	TRBV5-8	-	CASSLGISGNTIYF
TRBJ1-2	TRBV20-1	TRBD1	CSASPQGAGGYTF
TRBJ1-3	TRBV11-3	-	CASSLGDSGGANTIYF
TRBJ1-1	TRBV16	-	CASSLPRLSPAKAFF
TRBJ1-2	TRBV4-1	-	CASSSRRGRNYGYTF